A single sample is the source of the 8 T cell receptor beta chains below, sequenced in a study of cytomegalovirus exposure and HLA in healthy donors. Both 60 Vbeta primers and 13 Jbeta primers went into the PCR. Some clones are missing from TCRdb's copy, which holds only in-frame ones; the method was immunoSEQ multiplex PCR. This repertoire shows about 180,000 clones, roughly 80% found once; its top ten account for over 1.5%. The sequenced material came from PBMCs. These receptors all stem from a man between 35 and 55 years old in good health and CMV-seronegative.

As DNA, the CDR3 is TGTGCCAGCAGTGAACGCGGTAATTCACCCCTCCACTTT. Its protein is CASSERGNSPLHF. The chain joins TRBV25-1 to TRBJ1-6; D uncertain. The germline CDR1 and CDR2 sequences are MGHDK and SYGVNS. The CDR3 has 13 residues. V was shortened by 2 bases and J by 6 bases, with 5 bases between the two germline ends. The variable domain in full, with the rest retrieved from reference TRBV25-1 and TRBJ1-6, is EADIYQTPRYLVIGTGKKITLECSQTMGHDKMYWYQQDPGMELHLIHYSYGVNSTEKGDLSSESTVSRIRTEHFPLTLESARPSHTSQYLCASSERGNSPLHFGNGTRLTVT.

CDR3 DNA: TGTGCCAGCAGGCTAGGGGCCGGGGAGCTGTTTTTT. Translating gives CASRLGAGELFF. V is TRBV27 and J is TRBJ2-2, with TRBD1 as a possible D gene (5 bases). V was shortened by 6 bases and J by 6 bases, with 8 bases between the two germline ends. The CDR3 runs to 12 residues. Looked up from germline, CDR1 is MNHEY and CDR2 is SMNVEV (reference sequence).

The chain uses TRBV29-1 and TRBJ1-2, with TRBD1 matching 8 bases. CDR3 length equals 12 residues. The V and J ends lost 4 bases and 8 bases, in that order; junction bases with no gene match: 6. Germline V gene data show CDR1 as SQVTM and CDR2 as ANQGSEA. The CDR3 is CSVGRRGLGYTF. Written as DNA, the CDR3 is TGCAGCGTTGGACGCAGGGGGCTCGGCTACACCTTC.

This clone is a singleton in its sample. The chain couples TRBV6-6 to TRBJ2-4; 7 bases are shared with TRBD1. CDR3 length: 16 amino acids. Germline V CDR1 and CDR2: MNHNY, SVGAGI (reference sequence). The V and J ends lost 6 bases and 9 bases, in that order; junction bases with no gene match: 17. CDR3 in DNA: TGTGCCAGCAGCAAATCTCCGACAGGGATCTTAAGCATTCAGTACTTC. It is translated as CASSKSPTGILSIQYF.

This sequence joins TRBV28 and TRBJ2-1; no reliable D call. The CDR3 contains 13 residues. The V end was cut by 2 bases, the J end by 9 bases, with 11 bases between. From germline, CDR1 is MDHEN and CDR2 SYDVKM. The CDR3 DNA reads TGTGCCAGCAGTTTAGAGTTGAGGCGTGAGCAGTTCTTC. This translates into CASSLELRREQFF. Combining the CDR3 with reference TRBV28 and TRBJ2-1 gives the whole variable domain DVKVTQSSRYLVKRTGEKVFLECVQDMDHENMFWYRQDPGLGLRLIYFSYDVKMKEKGDIPEGYSVSREKKERFSLILESASTNQTSMYLCASSLELRREQFFGPGTRLTVL.

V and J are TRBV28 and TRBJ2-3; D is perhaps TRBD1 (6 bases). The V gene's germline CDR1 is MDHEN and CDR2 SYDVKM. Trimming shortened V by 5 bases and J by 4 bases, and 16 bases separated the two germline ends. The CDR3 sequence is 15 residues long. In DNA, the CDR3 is TGTGCCAGCAGTCTAGGACAGAGGTCCGCAGATACGCAGTATTTT. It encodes CASSLGQRSADTQYF.

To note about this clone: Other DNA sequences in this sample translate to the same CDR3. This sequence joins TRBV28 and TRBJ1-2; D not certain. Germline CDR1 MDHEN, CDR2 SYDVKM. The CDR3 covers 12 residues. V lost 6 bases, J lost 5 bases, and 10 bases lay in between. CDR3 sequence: CASSLRRYGYTF. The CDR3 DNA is TGTGCCAGCAGCCTACGGCGGTATGGCTACACCTTC.

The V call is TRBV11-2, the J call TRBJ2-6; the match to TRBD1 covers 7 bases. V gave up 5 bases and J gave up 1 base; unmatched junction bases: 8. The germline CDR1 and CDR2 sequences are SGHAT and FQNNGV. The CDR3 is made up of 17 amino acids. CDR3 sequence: CASSRMTGKSGANVLTF. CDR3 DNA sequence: TGTGCCAGCAGCCGAATGACAGGGAAGTCTGGGGCCAACGTCCTGACTTTC.